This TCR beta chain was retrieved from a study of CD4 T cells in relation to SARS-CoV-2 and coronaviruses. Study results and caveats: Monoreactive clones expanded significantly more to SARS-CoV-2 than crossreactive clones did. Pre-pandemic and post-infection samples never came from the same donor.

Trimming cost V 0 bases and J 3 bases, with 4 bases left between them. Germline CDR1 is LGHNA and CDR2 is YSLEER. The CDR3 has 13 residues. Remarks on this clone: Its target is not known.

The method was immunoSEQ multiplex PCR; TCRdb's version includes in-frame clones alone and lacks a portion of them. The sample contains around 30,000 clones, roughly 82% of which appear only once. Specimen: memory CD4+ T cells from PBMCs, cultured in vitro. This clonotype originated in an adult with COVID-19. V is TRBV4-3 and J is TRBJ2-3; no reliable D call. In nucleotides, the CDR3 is TGCGCCAGCAGCCAAGAGGAGACAGATACGCAGTATTTT. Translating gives CASSQEETDTQYF.